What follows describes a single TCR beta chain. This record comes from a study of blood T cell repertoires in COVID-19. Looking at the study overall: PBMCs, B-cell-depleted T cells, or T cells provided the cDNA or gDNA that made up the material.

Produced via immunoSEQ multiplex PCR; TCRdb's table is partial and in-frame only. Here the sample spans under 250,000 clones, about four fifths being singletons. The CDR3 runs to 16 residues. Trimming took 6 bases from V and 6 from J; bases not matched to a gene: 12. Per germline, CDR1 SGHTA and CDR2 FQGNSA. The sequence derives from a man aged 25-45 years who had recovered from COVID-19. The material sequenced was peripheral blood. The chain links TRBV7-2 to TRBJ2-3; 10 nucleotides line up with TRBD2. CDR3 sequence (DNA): TGTGCCAGCAGGCGGCAGGCTAGCGGGGGCGTCGATACGCAGTATTTT. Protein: CASRRQASGGVDTQYF.